The 26 T cell receptor beta chains presented below share a single source sample, sequenced in a study of blood T cells in healthy people across ages. A sample-barcoded 5' primer and a J-beta primer mix were used in a second PCR of about 7 to 12 cycles. Using its own MiXCR run on the 5' RACE reads, TCRdb lists one record per CDR3 protein. There are around 870,000 distinct CDR3 sequences in the sample; around 30% occur only once, and 17% lies in the top ten. Material for sequencing was blood. All receptors come from an elderly woman in good health.

This chain uses TRBV20-1 with TRBJ1-1; 7 bases line up with TRBD1. V lost 6 bases and J lost 4; bases outside the gene matches: 11. Germline V gene data show CDR1 as DFQATT and CDR2 as SNEGSKA (reference sequence). The length of the CDR3 is 14 residues. The CDR3 region has the DNA TGCAGTGCCGGGACAGAGATTGGAGCCACTGAAGCTTTCTTT. Encoded protein: CSAGTEIGATEAFF.

This clonotype appeared a few times. The chain carries TRBV6-5 and TRBJ2-1; the D gene is possibly TRBD1 (5 bases). V dropped 5 bases and J dropped 13 bases, with 18 bases sitting between them. CDR1 is MNHEY, CDR2 SVGAGI, per germline. The CDR3 is 13 amino acids. Here the CDR3 reads CASSKTVSETQFF. The CDR3 bases are TGTGCCAGCAGTAAGACAGTTTCGGAGACCCAGTTCTTC.

In its sample, this clonotype was seen many times. V is TRBV20-1 and J is TRBJ2-5; 9 bases match TRBD2. Germline V gene data show CDR1 as DFQATT and CDR2 as SNEGSKA (reference sequence). The CDR3 runs 14 residues. Trimming removed 6 bases from V and 7 bases from J; junction bases left unmatched: 12. In DNA form, the CDR3 reads TGCAGTGCCTCACCGGGACTAGCCGTTGGGACCCAGTACTTC. It translates to CSASPGLAVGTQYF.

This clonotype was counted ten times or more. The chain combines TRBV6-2 or TRBV6-3 with TRBJ2-5, with 11 bases lining up with TRBD2. Germline-derived CDR1 and CDR2 are MNHEY and SVGEGT. The CDR3 loop spans 14 amino acids. Germline trimming cut 7 bases from V and 1 base from J; bases unmatched to any gene: 2. CDR3 coding DNA: TGTGCCAGCAAAGGGACTAGCGGCCAAGAGACCCAGTACTTC. As protein: CASKGTSGQETQYF.

This clonotype was detected many times. The CDR3 DNA follows: TGTGCCATCAGTGGTTCAACAGGGGGCAGCTATGGCTACACCTTC. Amino acids: CAISGSTGGSYGYTF. The V gene is TRBV10-3, the J gene TRBJ1-2; TRBD1 matches 9 bases. CDR3 length: 15 amino acids. The germline gives CDR1 ENHRY, CDR2 SYGVKD. Germline trimming cut 4 bases from V and 4 bases from J; bases unmatched to any gene: 7.

This clonotype showed up many times. The genes are TRBV6-1 and TRBJ2-5; 7 positions agree with TRBD1. J lost 1 base, V lost 0 bases, and 8 bases had no gene match. This CDR3 contains 17 residues. Germline lookup yields CDR1 MNHNS and CDR2 SASEGT. CDR3 protein: CASSEALYSGGQETQYF. CDR3 nucleotide sequence: TGTGCCAGCAGTGAAGCCCTATACTCAGGGGGCCAAGAGACCCAGTACTTC.

This clonotype was counted ten times or more. This chain connects TRBV7-9 to TRBJ2-6, with a possible D match to TRBD2 (6 bases). CDR3 length equals 17 residues. Germline assignment: CDR1 SEHNR and CDR2 FQNEAQ (reference sequence). Trimming shortened V by 8 bases and J by 0 bases, and 17 bases separated the two germline ends. The CDR3 DNA is TGTGCCAGCGCAATAGGCGGGACGGTCTCTGGGGCCAACGTCCTGACTTTC. Amino acid sequence: CASAIGGTVSGANVLTF.

This clonotype was found many times. V gene TRBV29-1 combines with J gene TRBJ2-5; TRBD2 aligns across 8 bases. CDR3 size: 15 residues. V lost 3 bases to trimming and J lost 1 base; unmatched junction nucleotides: 7. CDR1 is SQVTM and CDR2 is ANQGSEA in the germline V gene. DNA of the CDR3: TGCAGCGTTGAGAGAAGGCGGGGGGTCCAAGAGACCCAGTACTTC. Protein product: CSVERRRGVQETQYF.

The chain joins TRBV2 to TRBJ2-3; TRBD2 might be the D (5 bases). CDR3 length: 15 amino acids. CDR1 is SNHLY and CDR2 is FYNNEI in the germline V gene. V lost 7 bases and J lost 2, with 16 bases in between. In nucleotides, the CDR3 is TGTGCCAGCAAGGAACTAGTGGGCCCCACAGATACGCAGTATTTT. Its translation is CASKELVGPTDTQYF.

With respect to this clonotype: Since a much larger clone is just one base distant, this may be a read error. The chain links TRBV7-2 to TRBJ2-1, with TRBD1 identical over 8 bases. This CDR3 contains 16 residues. Trimming cost V 3 bases and J 13 bases; bases outside gene matches: 17. Germline assignment: CDR1 SGHTA and CDR2 FQGNSA. The CDR3 protein is CASSLGVAGGEETQFF. CDR3 DNA: TGTGCCAGCAGCTTGGGTGTCGCAGGGGGCGAGGAGACCCAGTTCTTC.

The rearrangement links TRBV5-1 to TRBJ1-1, with D maybe TRBD1 (6 bases). This CDR3 has 13 residues. Between the trimmed V and J ends, which lost 7 bases and 8 bases, there was a span of 18 bases. Germline loops: CDR1 SGHRS, CDR2 YFSETQ. The chain's CDR3 is CASGKSGGGEAFF. The CDR3 bases are TGCGCCAGCGGAAAATCTGGGGGCGGAGAAGCTTTCTTT.

J is TRBJ1-6 and V is TRBV7-2, with D unresolved. Trimming took off 3 bases at V and 7 bases at J, with 13 bases between the two ends. CDR1 SGHTA and CDR2 FQGNSA come from the germline V gene. This CDR3 is built from 15 residues. The CDR3 sequence is CASSFGSTVNSPLHF. CDR3 coding DNA: TGTGCCAGCAGCTTTGGATCCACAGTCAATTCACCCCTCCACTTT.

This clonotype has only one observation. The rearrangement joins TRBV12-3 or TRBV12-4 to TRBJ1-2; tentatively, D is TRBD1 (6 bases). The CDR3 runs 14 residues. V was clipped by 8 bases and J by 0 bases, with 13 bases between them. In nucleotides, the CDR3 is TGTGCCAGCGGAAGAGGGGGGTCTAACTATGGCTACACCTTC. It codes for CASGRGGSNYGYTF.

This clonotype was seen only a few times. This rearrangement joins TRBV28 to TRBJ2-4; TRBD1 matches at 9 bases. There are 14 residues in the CDR3. With V trimmed by 5 bases and J by 4 bases, 3 bases remained unmatched. The germline V gene encodes CDR1 MDHEN and CDR2 SYDVKM. CDR3 sequence reads: CASSTGQGKNIQYF. The CDR3 DNA reads as TGTGCCAGCAGTACAGGACAGGGGAAAAACATTCAGTACTTC.

The CDR3 coding sequence is TGCAGTGCCCAACAGGGGGGGGCAACTAATGAAAAACTGTTTTTT. This codes for CSAQQGGATNEKLFF. The gene calls are TRBV20-1 and TRBJ1-4, with TRBD1 identical over 8 bases. This CDR3 is 15 amino acids long. Losses at the gene ends were 6 bases for V and 0 bases for J; bases not matched to a gene: 6. Per germline, CDR1 DFQATT and CDR2 SNEGSKA (reference sequence).

Written as DNA, the CDR3 is TGTGCCAGCAGCTATAAAATGAACACTGAAGCTTTCTTT. This gives the protein CASSYKMNTEAFF. V usage is TRBV7-9 and J usage is TRBJ1-1; D is unclear. This CDR3 is 13 amino acids long. Trimming shortened V by 4 bases and J by 0 bases, and 6 bases separated the two germline ends. Germline V gene sequence: CDR1 SEHNR, CDR2 FQNEAQ (reference sequence).

This clonotype occurred a few times. V is TRBV6-6 and J is TRBJ1-1, with D uncertain. Germline assignment: CDR1 MNHNY and CDR2 SVGAGI (reference sequence). The length of the CDR3 is 14 residues. Deletions cut 2 bases from V and 1 base from J, with 8 bases between. CDR3 region: CASSYPSTNTEAFF. CDR3 nucleotide sequence: TGTGCCAGCAGTTACCCGTCTACGAACACTGAAGCTTTCTTT.

This clonotype came up many times. This sequence joins TRBV5-6 and TRBJ1-1; D is perhaps TRBD1 (6 bases). This CDR3 contains 15 residues. Germline CDR1 and CDR2: SGHDT and YYEEEE. The V end lost 4 bases, the J end lost 3 bases, and 16 bases lay between the germline ends. The CDR3 coding sequence is TGTGCCAGCAGCCATTCGACGGGGGCGGACACTGAAGCTTTCTTT. Its protein product is CASSHSTGADTEAFF.

This clonotype has more than one count but fewer than ten. The V call is TRBV6-5, the J call TRBJ2-2, with 10 bases aligning to TRBD1. Germline-derived CDR1 and CDR2 are MNHEY and SVGAGI. The CDR3 has 16 amino acids. Trimming removed 6 bases from V and 3 bases from J; junction bases left unmatched: 7. CDR3 amino acids: CASSPDRGLHTGELFF. CDR3 coding DNA: TGTGCCAGCAGCCCCGACAGGGGGCTGCACACCGGGGAGCTGTTTTTT.

A few counts support this clonotype. This chain uses TRBV20-1 with TRBJ1-2; TRBD1 aligns across 9 bases. The germline V gene encodes CDR1 DFQATT and CDR2 SNEGSKA (reference sequence). V gave up 6 bases and J gave up 3 bases; unmatched junction bases: 11. The CDR3 length is 15 residues. The CDR3 region is CSAKDYRGQYYGYTF. As DNA, the CDR3 is TGCAGTGCCAAAGATTACAGGGGGCAGTACTATGGCTACACCTTC.

This clonotype came up many times. The chain combines TRBV7-8 with TRBJ1-1, with a possible D match to TRBD1 (5 bases). This CDR3 contains 14 residues. V lost 3 bases, J lost 0 bases, and 8 bases lay in between. CDR1 is SGHVS, CDR2 FQNEAQ, per germline. In DNA, the CDR3 is TGTGCCAGCAGCTTTGGGGGATTGAACACTGAAGCTTTCTTT. Translating it yields CASSFGGLNTEAFF.

This clonotype was picked up many times. The genes are TRBV20-1 and TRBJ2-5, with D possibly matching TRBD2 (5 bases). This CDR3 comprises 14 residues. V lost 3 bases to trimming and J lost 2 bases, with 13 bases between them. Germline assignment: CDR1 DFQATT and CDR2 SNEGSKA (reference sequence). CDR3 sequence: CSASTGVAQETQYF. CDR3 bases: TGCAGTGCTAGTACCGGGGTGGCTCAAGAGACCCAGTACTTC.

This chain joins TRBV7-2 and TRBJ1-1; 7 bases align to TRBD1. V was pared by 7 bases and J by 1 base, with 9 bases of the junction left unmatched. This CDR3 spans 15 amino acids. From germline, CDR1 is SGHTA and CDR2 FQGNSA. CDR3 sequence (DNA): TGTGCCAGCAACCCCAGGGGGGGTTGGAACACTGAAGCTTTCTTT. Protein: CASNPRGGWNTEAFF.

In regard to this clonotype: A much larger clone lies a single base off, so this may be a read error. The gene calls are TRBV5-1 and TRBJ1-2; no clear D. The CDR3 loop spans 13 amino acids. Trimming shortened V by 7 bases and J by 1 base, and 11 bases separated the two germline ends. Germline-derived CDR1 and CDR2 are SGHRS and YFSETQ. CDR3 sequence reads: CASARSFNYGYTF. The CDR3 DNA follows: TGCGCCAGCGCACGGAGCTTTAACTATGGCTACACCTTC.

This chain joins TRBV7-2 and TRBJ1-3; the D gene is possibly TRBD1 (5 bases). In germline, CDR1 is SGHTA, CDR2 FQGNSA. The CDR3 is 15 residues long. Trimming shortened V by 3 bases and J by 0 bases, and 9 bases separated the two germline ends. CDR3 sequence reads: CASSFDRSSGNTIYF. In DNA form, the CDR3 reads TGTGCCAGCAGCTTTGACAGAAGCTCTGGAAACACCATATATTTT.

Remarks on this clonotype: This could be a read error, since a much larger clone is one nucleotide away. This sequence joins TRBV12-3 or TRBV12-4 and TRBJ1-2; a possible D gene is TRBD1 (5 bases). The ends were cut back, 5 bases at V and 1 base at J, with 17 bases in the middle. CDR3 size: 16 residues. CDR3 residues: CASSPTPDMNNYGYTF. CDR3 sequence (DNA): TGTGCCAGCAGTCCCACGCCGGACATGAATAACTATGGCTACACCTTC.